The 20 T cell receptor beta chains in this list originate from one sample, sequenced in a study of blood T cell repertoires in COVID-19. Some clones are missing from TCRdb's copy, which holds only in-frame ones; the method was immunoSEQ multiplex PCR. This table has around 140,000 clones, more than 75% appearing once. Material: peripheral blood. These receptors all come from a man aged 70 or older with active COVID-19.

J is TRBJ2-2 and V is TRBV6-5; D may be TRBD2 (6 bases). Trimming took off 7 bases at V and 9 bases at J, with 15 bases between the two ends. Germline V CDR1 and CDR2: MNHEY, SVGAGI. CDR3 length: 13 residues. In nucleotides, the CDR3 is TGTGCCAGCATACTCCCGGGAGTGCGGGAGCTGTTTTTT. This sequence encodes CASILPGVRELFF.

The chain combines TRBV5-5 with TRBJ2-2, with D possibly TRBD2 on 6 matching bases. Trimming removed 4 bases from V and 2 bases from J, with 12 bases in between. This CDR3 contains 15 residues. Germline V CDR1 and CDR2: SGHKS, YYEKEE (reference sequence). CDR3 in amino acids: CASSRTGTNTGELFF. CDR3 nucleotides: TGTGCCAGCAGCCGAACCGGGACTAACACCGGGGAGCTGTTTTTT.

The rearrangement links TRBV10-3 to TRBJ2-7; 8 bases map to TRBD2. V shed 4 bases, J shed 3 bases, and the junction held 2 bases outside the gene matches. Germline CDR1 ENHRY, CDR2 SYGVKD. The CDR3 extends over 13 amino acids. CDR3 DNA: TGTGCCATCAGTGGGCTAGCGGGCTACGAGCAGTACTTC. Its protein product is CAISGLAGYEQYF.

The chain uses TRBV3-1 (or the pseudogene TRBV3-2) and TRBJ2-7; 11 nucleotides agree with TRBD2. CDR3 length: 16 amino acids. From germline, CDR1 is LGHDT and CDR2 YNNKEL (reference sequence). V was pared by 3 bases and J by 4 bases, with 8 bases of the junction left unmatched. CDR3 sequence (DNA): TGTGCCAGCAGCCACCAGCCGGGACTAGCGGATTACGAGCAGTACTTC. Translating gives CASSHQPGLADYEQYF.

The chain uses TRBV29-1 and TRBJ2-7, with 7 bases lining up with TRBD2. Germline V gene lookup returns CDR1 SQVTM and CDR2 ANQGSEA. V was clipped by 4 bases and J by 0 bases; unmatched bases: 6. This CDR3 has 14 residues. The CDR3 loop reads CSVALAVSSYEQYF. DNA for the CDR3: TGCAGCGTTGCTCTAGCGGTGAGCTCCTACGAGCAGTACTTC.

This clone was recorded a few times. V usage is TRBV7-9 and J usage is TRBJ2-2; D gene ambiguous. The CDR3 is made up of 13 amino acids. Trimming stripped 0 bases from V and 7 bases from J, with 6 bases between. Germline V gene lookup returns CDR1 SEHNR and CDR2 FQNEAQ (reference sequence). The CDR3 reads CASSLAQVGELFF. The CDR3 nucleotides read TGTGCCAGCAGCTTAGCGCAGGTCGGGGAGCTGTTTTTT.

The gene calls are TRBV6-1 and TRBJ2-3, with 7 positions matching TRBD1. V shed 6 bases and J 7 bases; nucleotides not matched to a gene: 4. The CDR3 has 12 residues. CDR1 is MNHNS, CDR2 SASEGT, per germline. The CDR3, as DNA: TGTGCCAGCAGGAGGGACAGCAATACGCAGTATTTT. Translating it yields CASRRDSNTQYF.

The rearrangement joins TRBV19 to TRBJ1-1; maybe TRBD1 (6 bases). The CDR3 consists of 14 residues. CDR1 and CDR2 (germline): LNHDA, SQIVND (reference sequence). V dropped 5 bases and J dropped 1 base, with 11 bases sitting between them. The chain's CDR3 is CASSDDRRNTEAFF. For the CDR3, the DNA is TGTGCCAGTAGTGACGACAGGAGGAACACTGAAGCTTTCTTT.

The rearrangement uses TRBV15 and TRBJ2-7; 8 bases match TRBD1. Germline CDR1 LNHNV, CDR2 YYDKDF (reference sequence). J lost 5 bases, V lost 5 bases, and 17 bases had no gene match. The CDR3 runs to 17 residues. The CDR3 nucleotides are TGTGCCACCAGCGATTCCGGGACAGGAATTCCTTTTCACGAGCAGTACTTC. Protein: CATSDSGTGIPFHEQYF.

V gene TRBV7-2 combines with J gene TRBJ2-7, with 9 bases that match TRBD1. The V gene end was trimmed by 1 base and the J gene end by 1 base; junction bases not matched to a gene: 2. The CDR3 extends over 15 amino acids. Germline values: CDR1 SGHTA, CDR2 FQGNSA. CDR3 amino acids: CASSLGQGGSYEQYF. The CDR3 bases are TGTGCCAGCAGCTTAGGACAGGGGGGGTCCTACGAGCAGTACTTC.

The V call is TRBV6-5, the J call TRBJ1-4, with D possibly TRBD1 on 5 matching bases. Between the trimmed V and J ends, which lost 0 bases and 7 bases, there was a span of 12 bases. Per the germline V gene, CDR1 is MNHEY and CDR2 is SVGAGI. This CDR3 has 15 residues. The CDR3 nucleotides read TGTGCCAGCAGTTACTCGAGCGGGGGGGGTGAAAAACTGTTTTTT. It yields the protein CASSYSSGGGEKLFF.

V and J are TRBV2 and TRBJ2-1; 9 bases match TRBD1. This CDR3 is built from 15 residues. Losses at the gene ends were 6 bases for V and 2 bases for J; bases not matched to a gene: 5. The V gene's germline CDR1 is SNHLY and CDR2 FYNNEI. This CDR3 is CASSEQGAAYNEQFF. The CDR3 bases are TGTGCCAGCAGCGAACAGGGGGCCGCCTACAATGAGCAGTTCTTC.

This clone was recorded a few times. The rearrangement uses TRBV6-5 and TRBJ1-1, with 7 nucleotides matching TRBD1. Germline CDR1 MNHEY, CDR2 SVGAGI. This CDR3 region has 13 residues. J lost 1 base, V lost 8 bases, and 4 bases had no gene match. In nucleotides, the CDR3 is TGTGCCAGCTACAGGGGTTCGAACACTGAAGCTTTCTTT. Translating gives CASYRGSNTEAFF.

The chain combines TRBV5-5 with TRBJ2-4; D might be TRBD2 (6 bases). This CDR3 comprises 15 residues. Germline V gene sequence: CDR1 SGHKS, CDR2 YYEKEE (reference sequence). The V end lost 3 bases, the J end lost 1 base, and 11 bases lay between the germline ends. The CDR3 region has the DNA TGTGCCAGCAGCTCCGGGAGTACGGCCAAAAACATTCAGTACTTC. This translates into CASSSGSTAKNIQYF. Variable domain in full (rest from reference TRBV5-5 and TRBJ2-4): DAGVTQSPTHLIKTRGQQVTLRCSPISGHKSVSWYQQVLGQGPQFIFQYYEKEERGRGNFPDRFSARQFPNYSSELNVNALLLGDSALYLCASSSGSTAKNIQYFGAGTRLSVL.

This clone appeared once. The chain employs TRBV19 and TRBJ1-5; 8 positions agree with TRBD1. The CDR3 is 15 amino acids. Germline V gene data show CDR1 as LNHDA and CDR2 as SQIVND (reference sequence). The V gene end was trimmed by 5 bases and the J gene end by 1 base; junction bases not matched to a gene: 4. This chain's CDR3 is CASSVDRGSNQPQHF. CDR3 DNA: TGTGCCAGTAGTGTCGACAGGGGAAGCAATCAGCCCCAGCATTTT. The full variable domain, completed using reference TRBV19 and TRBJ1-5, is DGGITQSPKYLFRKEGQNVTLSCEQNLNHDAMYWYRQDPGQGLRLIYYSQIVNDFQKGDIAEGYSVSREKKESFPLTVTSAQKNPTAFYLCASSVDRGSNQPQHFGDGTRLSIL.

This clone was seen once. The CDR3 sequence is CASRTGQGYEQFF. The DNA of the CDR3 is TGTGCCAGCAGGACTGGGCAGGGGTATGAGCAGTTCTTC. The gene calls are TRBV27 and TRBJ2-1; a possible D gene is TRBD1 (6 bases). The CDR3 totals 13 residues. Trimming stripped 6 bases from V and 8 bases from J, with 14 bases between. Germline loops: CDR1 MNHEY, CDR2 SMNVEV (reference sequence).

This clone was picked up many times. V is TRBV28 and J is TRBJ1-2; D not certain. This CDR3 contains 14 residues. Between the trimmed V and J ends, which lost 6 bases and 4 bases, there was a span of 15 bases. The V gene's germline CDR1 is MDHEN and CDR2 SYDVKM. The CDR3 DNA reads as TGTGCCAGCAGAATGGGAGTTAGTGGCTATGGCTACACCTTC. Encoded protein: CASRMGVSGYGYTF.

The rearrangement joins TRBV19 to TRBJ1-6, with D uncertain. V was shortened by 6 bases and J by 11 bases, with 20 bases between the two germline ends. The CDR3 length is 15 residues. Per germline, CDR1 LNHDA and CDR2 SQIVND (reference sequence). CDR3 nucleotide sequence: TGTGCCAGTAGGGCCCAGGTTAATCCCGAAACACCCCTCCACTTT. As protein: CASRAQVNPETPLHF.

The rearrangement uses TRBV7-8 and TRBJ2-7, with 8 bases lining up with TRBD1. Germline V gene sequence: CDR1 SGHVS, CDR2 FQNEAQ. This CDR3 is 14 amino acids long. Trimming at V came to 5 bases and at J to 7 bases, leaving 10 bases not matched to a gene. CDR3 sequence reads: CASSTRRQGMEQYF. In nucleotides, the CDR3 is TGTGCCAGCAGCACACGACGACAGGGGATGGAGCAGTACTTC.

The V gene is TRBV19, the J gene TRBJ1-2; 8 bases align to TRBD1. V trimming: 4 bases; J trimming: 3 bases; junction bases outside the gene matches: 7. The CDR3 covers 15 residues. Germline V gives CDR1 LNHDA, CDR2 SQIVND (reference sequence). The CDR3 here is CASSRGQAQDYGYTF. The CDR3 DNA follows: TGTGCCAGTAGTAGGGGACAGGCCCAGGACTATGGCTACACCTTC.